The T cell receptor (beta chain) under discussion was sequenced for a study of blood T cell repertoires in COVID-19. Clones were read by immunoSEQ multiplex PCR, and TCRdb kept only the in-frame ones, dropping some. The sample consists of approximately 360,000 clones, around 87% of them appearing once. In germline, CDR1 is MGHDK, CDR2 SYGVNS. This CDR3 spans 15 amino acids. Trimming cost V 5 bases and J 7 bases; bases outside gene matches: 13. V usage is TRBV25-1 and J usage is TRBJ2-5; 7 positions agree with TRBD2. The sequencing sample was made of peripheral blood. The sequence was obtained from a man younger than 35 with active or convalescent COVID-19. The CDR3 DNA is TGTGCCAGCAGTACTCAGGGAGGGATGGGGCTGACCCAGTACTTC. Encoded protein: CASSTQGGMGLTQYF.